The 12 T cell receptor beta chains listed next were all sequenced from one sample in a study of cytomegalovirus exposure and HLA in healthy donors. PCR employed 60 Vbeta and 13 Jbeta primers. Assay used: immunoSEQ multiplex PCR; TCRdb lists only in-frame clones, some missing. The profile shows 200,000 to 300,000 clones, 84% of them singletons. The source material was PBMCs. The receptors shown here come from a woman aged 40 to 55 in good health and CMV-seropositive.

The CDR3: CASSRPGAAQGDTQYF. Here the CDR3 DNA reads TGTGCCAGCAGCCGACCGGGCGCCGCTCAGGGAGATACGCAGTATTTT. The chain couples TRBV4-2 to TRBJ2-3; possible D gene TRBD1, 5 bases. Germline CDR1 and CDR2: LGHNA and YNFKEQ. V was clipped by 4 bases and J by 5 bases, with 19 bases between them. The CDR3 has 16 amino acids.

The chain links TRBV10-3 to TRBJ1-3; the D gene is possibly TRBD1 (6 bases). Germline CDR1 is ENHRY and CDR2 is SYGVKD. Between the trimmed V and J ends, which lost 10 bases and 2 bases, there was a span of 15 bases. This CDR3 spans 14 amino acids. CDR3 sequence: CATYRQETGNTIYF. CDR3 sequence (DNA): TGTGCCACATATCGACAGGAGACTGGAAACACCATATATTTT.

This chain links TRBV11-3 with TRBJ2-7; perhaps TRBD2 as D (6 bases). Trimming took 1 base from V and 0 from J, leaving 16 bases between them. The CDR3 spans 17 residues. Germline V CDR1 and CDR2: SGHNT, YENEEA. CDR3 sequence reads: CASSLGIGTYSSYEQYF. For the CDR3, the DNA is TGTGCCAGCAGCTTAGGGATCGGGACTTACAGCTCCTACGAGCAGTACTTC. Full variable domain (missing parts from reference TRBV11-3 and TRBJ2-7): EAGVVQSPRYKIIEKKQPVAFWCNPISGHNTLYWYLQNLGQGPELLIRYENEEAVDDSQLPKDRFSAERLKGVDSTLKIQPAELGDSAVYLCASSLGIGTYSSYEQYFGPGTRLTVT.

This chain links TRBV7-3 with TRBJ1-1, with TRBD1 as a possible D gene (5 bases). Germline V gives CDR1 SGHTA, CDR2 FQGTGA. V lost 5 bases and J 1 base, leaving 14 bases between the germline ends. The CDR3 totals 15 residues. In nucleotides, the CDR3 is TGTGCCAGCAGCCCCACCGGGACTGCGAACACTGAAGCTTTCTTT. It is translated as CASSPTGTANTEAFF.

This rearrangement joins TRBV2 to TRBJ2-1; D gene uncertain. V was pared by 3 bases and J by 0 bases, with 9 bases between. This CDR3 comprises 15 residues. In germline, CDR1 is SNHLY, CDR2 FYNNEI. This chain's CDR3 is CASSEGRSSYNEQFF. In DNA, the CDR3 is TGTGCCAGCAGTGAGGGTCGGAGCTCCTACAATGAGCAGTTCTTC.

This clone is a singleton in its sample. CDR3 protein: CATSAGGPLDEQFF. The CDR3 DNA is TGTGCCACGTCAGCGGGAGGGCCTTTGGATGAGCAGTTCTTC. This rearrangement joins TRBV6-4 to TRBJ2-1; 10 positions agree with TRBD2. The CDR3 runs 14 residues. With V trimmed by 10 bases and J by 8 bases, 11 bases remained unmatched. Looked up from germline, CDR1 is MRHNA and CDR2 is SNTAGT.

V usage is TRBV27 and J usage is TRBJ1-2, with 7 nucleotides matching TRBD1. Trimming removed 2 bases from V and 8 bases from J; junction bases left unmatched: 11. This CDR3 comprises 15 residues. The V gene's germline CDR1 is MNHEY and CDR2 SMNVEV (reference sequence). CDR3 sequence reads: CASSLTQTGLQGYTF. For the CDR3, the DNA is TGTGCCAGCAGTTTAACCCAGACAGGGCTTCAAGGCTACACCTTC.

This clone was seen only a few times. The chain employs TRBV30 and TRBJ1-6; D ambiguous. The CDR3 totals 17 residues. V lost 1 base and J 0 bases, leaving 13 bases between the germline ends. Germline V gene lookup returns CDR1 GTSNPN and CDR2 SVGIG (reference sequence). The CDR3 DNA reads as TGTGCCTGGAGTGAAGGACGGAGGAGCTCCTATAATTCACCCCTCCACTTT. Protein product: CAWSEGRRSSYNSPLHF.

The chain carries TRBV7-3 and TRBJ2-7, with 11 bases identical to TRBD2. V gave up 4 bases and J gave up 6 bases; unmatched junction bases: 11. From germline, CDR1 is SGHTA and CDR2 FQGTGA. This CDR3 contains 16 residues. In DNA form, the CDR3 reads TGTGCCAGCAGCTCGGGTCCGACTAGCGGGGTAGGCGAGCAGTACTTC. Protein: CASSSGPTSGVGEQYF. Full variable domain (remainder filled in from reference TRBV7-3 and TRBJ2-7): GAGVSQTPSNKVTEKGKYVELRCDPISGHTALYWYRQSLGQGPEFLIYFQGTGAADDSGLPNDRFFAVRPEGSVSTLKIQRTERGDSAVYLCASSSGPTSGVGEQYFGPGTRLTVT.

The chain joins TRBV11-2 to TRBJ2-7; possibly TRBD2 for D (5 bases). This CDR3 comprises 11 residues. Trimming removed 1 base at V and 9 bases at J, with 7 bases between. Germline V lookup: CDR1 SGHAT, CDR2 FQNNGV. CDR3 in amino acids: CASSLVSGQYF. For the CDR3, the DNA is TGTGCCAGCAGCTTAGTAAGCGGGCAGTACTTC.

The chain is built from TRBV27 and TRBJ1-3, with 9 bases fitting TRBD1. Losses at the gene ends were 6 bases for V and 3 bases for J; bases not matched to a gene: 6. Germline V gene sequence: CDR1 MNHEY, CDR2 SMNVEV (reference sequence). The CDR3 has 15 residues. CDR3 amino acids: CASSYRGLHGNTIYF. Here the CDR3 DNA reads TGTGCCAGCAGCTACAGGGGGCTTCATGGAAACACCATATATTTT.

This clone was seen a single time. The rearrangement uses TRBV11-3 and TRBJ2-3; 10 positions match TRBD2. The CDR3 has 16 residues. Germline CDR1 is SGHNT and CDR2 is YENEEA. The V segment lost 2 bases and the J segment 3 bases; nucleotides outside the gene matches: 5. CDR3: CASSLRAGGGTDTQYF. CDR3 nucleotide sequence: TGTGCCAGCAGCTTAAGAGCGGGAGGGGGGACAGATACGCAGTATTTT.